Reported below is one T cell receptor (beta chain). Its antigen is still unknown. Assay used: immunoSEQ multiplex PCR; TCRdb lists only in-frame clones, some missing. Of 200,000 to 300,000 clones listed, around 88% are singletons. This sample stems from a study of cytomegalovirus exposure and HLA in healthy donors. General study findings and limits: In vitro testing confirmed three CMV-associated chains as specific for CMV antigens. The listing of 150 or so TCR beta chains classed them as cytomegalovirus-associated. Subsequent analysis showed first-cohort TCR clusters tending to co-occur in more than 95 validation repertoires.

The sequence derives from a woman under 40 in good health and CMV-seropositive. Source material: PBMCs.

CDR3 bases: TGTGCCAGCAGTGAGGGCTATTTAGCCAAAAACATTCAGTACTTC. Its translation: CASSEGYLAKNIQYF. The rearrangement uses TRBV2 and TRBJ2-4; D gene ambiguous. Per germline, CDR1 SNHLY and CDR2 FYNNEI. The CDR3 consists of 15 residues. Trimming took 3 bases from V and 0 from J, leaving 9 bases between them.